The 17 T cell receptor beta chains below all came from one sample that was sequenced in a study of Graves' ophthalmopathy and Graves' hyperthyroidism. The TCR beta CDR3 regions underwent amplification from RNA transcripts. The first-round RT-PCR employed HTBI primers together with the Qiagen OneStep RT-PCR kit. A multiplex PCR was then performed as the second round. MiXCR, run by TCRdb on the multiplex PCR reads, gives a single entry per CDR3 protein. The sample includes about 740,000 distinct CDR3 sequences, roughly 41% seen only once; the top ten take 35% to 55%. Material: peripheral blood. The source of these receptors is an adult man with Graves' ophthalmopathy.

This clonotype was counted at least ten times. This chain connects TRBV29-1 to TRBJ2-7, with D possibly TRBD2 on 5 matching bases. V lost 5 bases to trimming and J lost 3 bases, with 11 bases between them. The CDR3 runs 12 residues. Germline lookup yields CDR1 SQVTM and CDR2 ANQGSEA. This CDR3 reads CSVRLRDYEQYF. DNA for the CDR3: TGCAGCGTTAGACTGAGGGACTACGAGCAGTACTTC.

The table lists this clonotype with many counts. V gene TRBV7-8 combines with J gene TRBJ1-4; tentative D call: TRBD1 (5 bases). Germline-derived CDR1 and CDR2 are SGHVS and FQNEAQ. Trimming cost V 5 bases and J 2 bases, with 15 bases left between them. The CDR3 length is 16 residues. CDR3 coding DNA: TGTGCCAGCAGCCCAGACAGTGGAACGACTAATGAAAAACTGTTTTTT. Translated, it gives CASSPDSGTTNEKLFF.

The V gene is TRBV20-1, the J gene TRBJ2-5; TRBD2 agrees at 7 bases. The junction had 4 bases not matched to a gene; V was cut back by 5 bases and J by 7 bases. The CDR3 is 11 amino acids. Germline V gene sequence: CDR1 DFQATT, CDR2 SNEGSKA (reference sequence). The CDR3 DNA follows: TGCAGTGCTGGGAGGGGAGCGACCCAGTACTTC. Protein: CSAGRGATQYF.

This clonotype was detected a few times. The chain uses TRBV20-1 and TRBJ1-1; D unresolved. V lost 1 base to trimming and J lost 1 base, with 10 bases between them. The V gene's germline CDR1 is DFQATT and CDR2 SNEGSKA (reference sequence). CDR3 length: 14 amino acids. CDR3 protein: CSARAGMRNTEAFF. The CDR3 DNA is TGCAGTGCTAGAGCGGGTATGCGGAACACTGAAGCTTTCTTT.

This sequence joins TRBV15 and TRBJ1-4; 8 nucleotides agree with TRBD1. The CDR3 has 16 amino acids. The trim removed 4 bases at V and 8 bases at J, leaving 12 bases unmatched. Germline CDR1 LNHNV, CDR2 YYDKDF (reference sequence). The CDR3 protein is CATSISRTGSLEKLFF. The CDR3 nucleotides are TGTGCCACCAGCATAAGCAGGACAGGGTCTTTGGAAAAACTGTTTTTT.

This clonotype was recorded many times. The chain joins TRBV7-2 to TRBJ2-7; 7 nucleotides align to TRBD2. Germline assignment: CDR1 SGHTA and CDR2 FQGNSA. Trimming at V came to 5 bases and at J to 1 base, leaving 11 bases not matched to a gene. The CDR3 totals 16 residues. CDR3 in amino acids: CASSPSTSASSYEQYF. The CDR3 nucleotides read TGTGCCAGCAGCCCTAGTACTAGCGCATCGTCCTACGAGCAGTACTTC.

This clonotype was picked up many times. The CDR3 DNA reads as TGTGCCAGCAGCCTACCCCAGGACGGTAACACCGGGGAGCTGTTTTTT. Translation: CASSLPQDGNTGELFF. The chain combines TRBV25-1 with TRBJ2-2, with D uncertain. The V end was cut by 6 bases, the J end by 2 bases, with 16 bases between. Germline lookup yields CDR1 MGHDK and CDR2 SYGVNS. The CDR3 has 16 amino acids.

The gene calls are TRBV7-6 and TRBJ2-5, with 8 bases lining up with TRBD2. Germline values: CDR1 SGHVS, CDR2 FNYEAQ. This CDR3 is built from 15 residues. The ends lost 3 bases at V and 3 bases at J; junction bases unmatched: 6. The CDR3 spells CASSFAGTREETQYF. The CDR3 DNA reads as TGTGCCAGCAGCTTCGCCGGGACTAGAGAAGAGACCCAGTACTTC.

CDR3 nucleotides: TGTGCCAGCAGCTTAGGGGCTAGCGGGAGTGGAGAGCAGTTCTTC. This sequence encodes CASSLGASGSGEQFF. The genes are TRBV11-2 and TRBJ2-7, with 10 bases identical to TRBD2. The J call could be wrong; TRBJ2-1 is a better fit for the DNA end. Germline V gene sequence: CDR1 SGHAT, CDR2 FQNNGV. The CDR3 has 15 amino acids.

The table lists this clonotype with a few counts. The rearrangement uses TRBV29-1 and TRBJ1-2; 8 bases are shared with TRBD1. This CDR3 region has 13 residues. The V and J ends lost 4 bases and 4 bases, in that order; junction bases with no gene match: 5. Germline V CDR1 and CDR2: SQVTM, ANQGSEA. The CDR3 sequence is CSVGQGAGYGYTF. CDR3 bases: TGCAGCGTTGGTCAGGGGGCGGGCTATGGCTACACCTTC.

About this clonotype: An end of the junction differs from the germline gene, which may be a read error. The gene calls are TRBV10-3 and TRBJ1-3; D is unclear. CDR3 length equals 14 residues. Germline V gene data show CDR1 as ENHRY and CDR2 as SYGVKD. CDR3 in amino acids: CASSYRSSGNTIYF. DNA of the CDR3: TGTGCCAGCAGTTATCGCAGCTCTGGAAACACCATATATTTT.

Notes on this clonotype: One end of the junction is discordant with germline, which a read error may explain. The rearrangement links TRBV7-2 to TRBJ2-5; no clear D. The CDR3 sequence is 13 residues long. Germline V gene data show CDR1 as SGHTA and CDR2 as FQGNSA. The CDR3: CASSLDISETQYF. The CDR3 DNA sequence: TGTGCCAGCAGTTTAGACATCAGTGAGACCCAGTACTTC. Full variable domain (outside the CDR3, taken from reference TRBV7-2 and TRBJ2-5): GAGVSQSPSNKVTEKGKDVELRCDPISGHTALYWYRQSLGQGLEFLIYFQGNSAPDKSGLPSDRFSAERTGGSVSTLTIQRTQQEDSAVYLCASSLDISETQYFGPGTRLLVL.

This clonotype was observed at least ten times. The rearrangement uses TRBV9 and TRBJ1-2, with D unresolved. Deletions cut 0 bases from V and 1 base from J, with 10 bases between. The CDR3 runs to 15 residues. Looked up from germline, CDR1 is SGDLS and CDR2 is YYNGEE. The CDR3 loop reads CASSVDRSVNYGYTF. The CDR3 coding sequence is TGTGCCAGCAGCGTAGATCGCAGCGTTAACTATGGCTACACCTTC.

In its sample, this clonotype was seen a few times. The rearrangement joins TRBV6-5 to TRBJ1-5; D not resolved. This CDR3 has 13 residues. V shed 5 bases and J shed 7 bases, with 12 bases lying between them. Germline CDR1 reads MNHEY; CDR2 reads SVGAGI. The CDR3 DNA follows: TGTGCCAGCAGTGAAATCGCCCCACAGCCCCAGCATTTT. It encodes CASSEIAPQPQHF.

This clonotype was observed a few times. As DNA, the CDR3 is TGTGCCAGCAGCAACCCACAGCGATTCCAAGAGACCCAGTACTTC. Its protein product is CASSNPQRFQETQYF. The chain combines TRBV11-2 with TRBJ2-5; D remains ambiguous. The CDR3 is 15 residues long. CDR1 is SGHAT, CDR2 FQNNGV, per germline. Trimming left V 5 bases short and J 1 base short, with 14 bases between.

The chain is built from TRBV10-3 and TRBJ2-7, with 9 nucleotides matching TRBD1. The germline V gene has CDR1 ENHRY and CDR2 SYGVKD. This CDR3 contains 14 residues. J lost 0 bases, V lost 11 bases, and 8 bases had no gene match. CDR3 coding DNA: TGTGCCGCGCGAACAGGGGGCGTCTCCTACGAGCAGTACTTC. Its protein is CAARTGGVSYEQYF.

The chain links TRBV19 to TRBJ2-5; 8 bases are a match to TRBD2. Germline V gene data show CDR1 as LNHDA and CDR2 as SQIVND (reference sequence). The ends lost 4 bases at V and 1 base at J; junction bases unmatched: 8. The CDR3 loop spans 16 amino acids. CDR3: CASSKWPSGLQETQYF. The CDR3 DNA reads TGTGCCAGTAGTAAGTGGCCTAGCGGGCTCCAAGAGACCCAGTACTTC.